Presented here are 31 T cell receptor beta chains from one specimen sequenced in a study of cytomegalovirus exposure and HLA in healthy donors. Primers: 60 Vbeta forward and 13 Jbeta reverse. Sequencing was performed with immunoSEQ multiplex PCR; in TCRdb, only in-frame clones are kept and a portion is missing. The sample contains roughly 120,000 clones, more than 60% of which appear only once. The specimen was PBMCs. The receptors shown here come from a woman between 40 and 55 years old in good health and CMV-seropositive.

The DNA of the CDR3 is TGTGCCAGCAGCTTACTAGCGGACCTTAGCACAGATACGCAGTATTTT. Protein product: CASSLLADLSTDTQYF. This rearrangement joins TRBV7-2 to TRBJ2-3, with 7 positions matching TRBD2. The J segment lost 0 bases and the V segment lost 2 bases, leaving 5 bases of the junction unmatched. The CDR3 has 16 residues. Germline V gene sequence: CDR1 SGHTA, CDR2 FQGNSA.

There are a few counts of this clone. This rearrangement joins TRBV10-1 to TRBJ2-4, with 7 bases matching TRBD1. The CDR3 consists of 16 residues. V shed 6 bases and J 0 bases; nucleotides not matched to a gene: 8. Germline CDR1 and CDR2: WNHNN and SYGVQD (reference sequence). This chain's CDR3 is CASRQEGAQAKNIQYF. CDR3 nucleotide sequence: TGCGCCAGCAGACAAGAGGGGGCCCAAGCCAAAAACATTCAGTACTTC.

A note on this clone: Other nucleotide sequences in the sample specify the same CDR3. V usage is TRBV2 and J usage is TRBJ1-1, with unresolved D. V lost 4 bases and J 1 base, leaving 7 bases between the germline ends. Germline V gene lookup returns CDR1 SNHLY and CDR2 FYNNEI. The CDR3 loop spans 13 amino acids. CDR3: CASSVAGNTEAFF. The CDR3 region has the DNA TGTGCCAGCAGTGTGGCAGGGAACACTGAAGCTTTCTTT.

The V call is TRBV14, the J call TRBJ2-7; 7 bases are a match to TRBD1. Germline CDR1 is SGHDN and CDR2 is FVKESK. The V and J ends lost 4 bases and 4 bases, in that order; junction bases with no gene match: 7. This CDR3 is built from 14 residues. CDR3 in amino acids: CASSLQAGGYEQYF. As DNA, the CDR3 is TGTGCCAGCAGCCTGCAGGCAGGGGGATACGAGCAGTACTTC.

This rearrangement joins TRBV4-3 to TRBJ1-6; possibly TRBD1 for D (6 bases). Germline loops: CDR1 LGHNA, CDR2 YSLEER. Trimming cost V 0 bases and J 7 bases, with 13 bases left between them. The CDR3 spans 16 residues. CDR3 sequence (DNA): TGCGCCAGCAGCCAAGATTGGGGAGGGACAAATTCACCCCTCCACTTT. This codes for CASSQDWGGTNSPLHF.

Remarks on this clone: Other DNA sequences in this sample translate to the same CDR3. The CDR3 sequence is CASSFRAGELFF. The DNA of the CDR3 is TGTGCCAGCAGCTTTCGCGCCGGGGAGCTGTTTTTT. The J gene is TRBJ2-2, the V gene TRBV7-2; D gene unclear. Trimming took off 3 bases at V and 6 bases at J, with 5 bases between the two ends. The CDR3 covers 12 residues. The V gene's germline CDR1 is SGHTA and CDR2 FQGNSA.

The CDR3 DNA reads TGCGCCAGCAGTGAGGGGACAGGGGACGGTGAAAAACTGTTTTTT. This translates into CASSEGTGDGEKLFF. The chain carries TRBV10-1 and TRBJ1-4, with 10 bases that match TRBD1. There are 15 residues in the CDR3. Germline CDR1 and CDR2: WNHNN and SYGVQD (reference sequence). Unmatched junction bases numbered 4, after V lost 2 bases and J lost 7 bases.

The chain links TRBV7-9 to TRBJ1-3; D may be TRBD1 (5 bases). The V gene's germline CDR1 is SEHNR and CDR2 FQNEAQ (reference sequence). CDR3 length equals 16 residues. Trimming pared 5 bases from V and 2 bases from J, leaving 16 bases between. The CDR3 loop reads CASSTQGGTAGNTIYF. The CDR3 nucleotides are TGTGCCAGCAGCACCCAGGGAGGGACGGCTGGAAACACCATATATTTT.

This clone was counted ten times or more. This chain joins TRBV6-1 and TRBJ1-4; 11 bases are a match to TRBD1. The CDR3 covers 18 residues. Germline-derived CDR1 and CDR2 are MNHNS and SASEGT. J lost 2 bases, V lost 2 bases, and 7 bases had no gene match. In DNA, the CDR3 is TGTGCCAGCAGTGAAACCGGACAGGGGGCAAGGACTAATGAAAAACTGTTTTTT. Amino acids: CASSETGQGARTNEKLFF.

In its sample, this clone was seen a few times. The V gene is TRBV10-3, the J gene TRBJ1-1, with 9 nucleotides matching TRBD1. J lost 2 bases, V lost 10 bases, and 5 bases had no gene match. Germline V CDR1 and CDR2: ENHRY, SYGVKD. The CDR3 runs to 13 residues. CDR3 nucleotide sequence: TGTGCCACTCGGGACAGGGTAAACACTGAAGCTTTCTTT. It translates to CATRDRVNTEAFF.

The V gene is TRBV30, the J gene TRBJ1-3, with TRBD1 as a possible D gene (6 bases). V lost 2 bases to trimming and J lost 2 bases, with 13 bases between them. The CDR3 loop spans 15 amino acids. CDR1 is GTSNPN, CDR2 SVGIG, per germline (reference sequence). The CDR3 coding sequence is TGTGCCTGGAGTAACGGCAGGGGAGCTGGAAACACCATATATTTT. Translating gives CAWSNGRGAGNTIYF.

This clone was seen a handful of times. The CDR3 DNA is TGCGCCAGCAGCTTGGACAGACCCTCTGGGGCCAACGTCCTGACTTTC. Amino acid sequence: CASSLDRPSGANVLTF. The chain recombines TRBV5-1 with TRBJ2-6; no reliable D call. The CDR3 has 16 amino acids. V dropped 0 bases and J dropped 0 bases, with 7 bases sitting between them. The germline CDR1 and CDR2 sequences are SGHRS and YFSETQ.

The chain recombines TRBV18 with TRBJ2-1, with D maybe TRBD1 (5 bases). The germline gives CDR1 KGHSH, CDR2 LQKENI. The CDR3 runs to 17 residues. Trimming pared 3 bases from V and 2 bases from J, leaving 17 bases between. The CDR3 loop reads CASSPPLSLGAYNEQFF. The CDR3 bases are TGTGCCAGCTCACCCCCTCTAAGCCTAGGGGCCTACAATGAGCAGTTCTTC.

The J gene is TRBJ1-1, the V gene TRBV7-9; D gene uncertain. V lost 1 base and J lost 0, with 9 bases in between. The CDR3 has 15 residues. Germline V gene lookup returns CDR1 SEHNR and CDR2 FQNEAQ (reference sequence). DNA of the CDR3: TGTGCCAGCAGCTTAGTTGTAGCACTGAACACTGAAGCTTTCTTT. This encodes CASSLVVALNTEAFF.

This sequence joins TRBV7-2 and TRBJ2-2; TRBD2 agrees at 10 bases. CDR1 and CDR2 (germline): SGHTA, FQGNSA. V gave up 2 bases and J gave up 4 bases; unmatched junction bases: 7. The CDR3 runs 17 residues. DNA of the CDR3: TGTGCCAGCAGCTTACCTAGCGGGAGAGTCGGCACCGGGGAGCTGTTTTTT. It is translated as CASSLPSGRVGTGELFF.

The chain uses TRBV27 and TRBJ2-1, with TRBD2 identical over 7 bases. The V gene's germline CDR1 is MNHEY and CDR2 SMNVEV (reference sequence). The CDR3 has 15 amino acids. V lost 3 bases and J lost 0; bases outside the gene matches: 2. As DNA, the CDR3 is TGTGCCAGCAGTTTGACGGGAGGCTCCTACAATGAGCAGTTCTTC. Translating gives CASSLTGGSYNEQFF.

This sequence joins TRBV2 and TRBJ2-7, with D tentatively TRBD1 (6 bases). This CDR3 has 13 amino acids. Trimming removed 8 bases at V and 2 bases at J, with 13 bases between. Germline lookup yields CDR1 SNHLY and CDR2 FYNNEI. CDR3 in amino acids: CASLQGPAYEQYF. For the CDR3, the DNA is TGTGCCAGCTTACAGGGACCAGCCTACGAGCAGTACTTC.

V is TRBV19 and J is TRBJ1-1; a weak D match, TRBD1 (5 bases). Germline V gene sequence: CDR1 LNHDA, CDR2 SQIVND (reference sequence). V was pared by 4 bases and J by 0 bases, with 6 bases between. This CDR3 comprises 13 residues. This CDR3 reads CASSRQLNTEAFF. CDR3 bases: TGTGCCAGTAGTAGACAGCTGAACACTGAAGCTTTCTTT. Full variable domain (missing parts from reference TRBV19 and TRBJ1-1): DGGITQSPKYLFRKEGQNVTLSCEQNLNHDAMYWYRQDPGQGLRLIYYSQIVNDFQKGDIAEGYSVSREKKESFPLTVTSAQKNPTAFYLCASSRQLNTEAFFGQGTRLTVV.

The rearrangement links TRBV12-5 to TRBJ1-5; D might be TRBD1 (5 bases). CDR3 size: 17 residues. Germline-derived CDR1 and CDR2 are LGHNT and FRNRAP. The V and J ends lost 5 bases and 6 bases respectively, with 23 bases between them. CDR3 residues: CASGLGARGVHSQPQHF. CDR3 nucleotide sequence: TGTGCTAGTGGTCTAGGCGCCCGGGGGGTTCATAGTCAGCCCCAGCATTTT.

This rearrangement joins TRBV2 to TRBJ2-5, with 9 bases lining up with TRBD2. V was clipped by 4 bases and J by 5 bases; unmatched bases: 8. Germline V lookup: CDR1 SNHLY, CDR2 FYNNEI. The length of the CDR3 is 15 residues. The CDR3 reads CASSGGSGRGETQYF. As DNA, the CDR3 is TGTGCCAGCAGTGGGGGTAGCGGGAGAGGGGAGACCCAGTACTTC.

The CDR3 sequence: CASSATEYSNQPQHF. Written as DNA, the CDR3 is TGTGCCAGCAGCGCGACAGAGTATAGCAATCAGCCCCAGCATTTT. The chain couples TRBV9 to TRBJ1-5; possible D gene TRBD1, 5 bases. CDR1 and CDR2 (germline): SGDLS, YYNGEE. Trimming left V 3 bases short and J 0 bases short, with 10 bases between. The CDR3 has 15 residues.

This chain joins TRBV6-1 and TRBJ1-6, with 12 bases aligning to TRBD1. CDR1 is MNHNS and CDR2 is SASEGT in the germline V gene. V gave up 4 bases and J gave up 7 bases; unmatched junction bases: 5. The CDR3 covers 16 residues. CDR3 bases: TGTGCCAGCAGTGGGGGACAGGGGGCGTGGAATTCACCCCTCCACTTT. This encodes CASSGGQGAWNSPLHF.

This clone was found once. This chain joins TRBV19 and TRBJ2-3; TRBD2 aligns across 14 bases. CDR1 LNHDA and CDR2 SQIVND come from the germline V gene (reference sequence). Unmatched junction bases numbered 8, after V lost 3 bases and J lost 0 bases. The CDR3 is 19 residues long. The CDR3 is CASSIGLAGGVDSTDTQYF. The DNA of the CDR3 is TGTGCCAGTAGTATCGGACTAGCGGGAGGTGTCGATAGCACAGATACGCAGTATTTT.

The chain is built from TRBV5-1 and TRBJ1-6; 9 bases agree with TRBD1. V shed 0 bases, J shed 10 bases, and the junction held 8 bases outside the gene matches. The CDR3 runs 16 residues. The V gene's germline CDR1 is SGHRS and CDR2 YFSETQ. The CDR3 reads CASSLAGTGLDSPLHF. CDR3 DNA: TGCGCCAGCAGCTTGGCGGGGACAGGGCTAGACTCACCCCTCCACTTT.

J is TRBJ2-1 and V is TRBV4-1; D is uncertain. The V gene lost 3 bases and the J gene lost 6 bases, with 9 bases spanning the gap. The CDR3 has 13 residues. Germline values: CDR1 MGHRA, CDR2 YSYEKL. The DNA for the CDR3 is TGCGCCAGCAGCCACCCCACGAGCAATGAGCAGTTCTTC. Protein sequence: CASSHPTSNEQFF.

Only a few counts were recorded for this clone. V is TRBV15 and J is TRBJ2-5; TRBD2 matches 8 bases. J gave up 5 bases and V 5 bases, and 16 bases lay outside the gene matches. The CDR3 has 17 amino acids. Germline V CDR1 and CDR2: LNHNV, YYDKDF (reference sequence). Here the CDR3 reads CATSAAGAGGRRETQYF. CDR3 nucleotides: TGTGCCACCAGCGCCGCGGGGGCGGGGGGCCGACGGGAGACCCAGTACTTC.

This chain links TRBV6-1 with TRBJ2-3, with 7 positions matching TRBD1. Germline V lookup: CDR1 MNHNS, CDR2 SASEGT. The trim removed 3 bases at V and 10 bases at J, leaving 10 bases unmatched. The CDR3 contains 14 residues. CDR3 residues: CASSDERGLSSQYF. The CDR3 nucleotides read TGTGCCAGCAGTGACGAAAGGGGGCTGAGTTCGCAGTATTTT.

The V and J genes are TRBV2 and TRBJ2-3; the match to TRBD2 covers 15 bases. This CDR3 spans 14 amino acids. Trimming took 7 bases from V and 11 from J; bases not matched to a gene: 7. Germline V gene sequence: CDR1 SNHLY, CDR2 FYNNEI. DNA of the CDR3: TGTGCCAGCAAGGGACTAGCGGGGGGCCCTAGGCAGTATTTT. Translation: CASKGLAGGPRQYF.

The chain employs TRBV6-5 and TRBJ2-7, with D perhaps TRBD2 (5 bases). Germline CDR1 is MNHEY and CDR2 is SVGAGI. V was cut by 0 bases and J by 3 bases, with 12 bases left in between. The CDR3 is 15 residues long. The CDR3 nucleotides read TGTGCCAGCAGTTACTCGGAGCGGACCCACTACGAGCAGTACTTC. Its translation: CASSYSERTHYEQYF.

This rearrangement joins TRBV19 to TRBJ1-4; unclear D gene. The V and J ends lost 4 bases and 6 bases respectively, with 18 bases between them. Looked up from germline, CDR1 is LNHDA and CDR2 is SQIVND (reference sequence). This CDR3 spans 16 amino acids. The CDR3 sequence is CASSTPRPARDEKLFF. The CDR3 bases are TGTGCCAGTAGTACTCCCCGACCGGCGAGGGATGAAAAACTGTTTTTT.

J is TRBJ1-3 and V is TRBV4-2; D not certain. The CDR3 is 16 amino acids. V lost 0 bases and J lost 2, with 11 bases in between. CDR1 and CDR2 from the germline V gene are LGHNA and YNFKEQ. This CDR3 is CASSQEWAGPGNTIYF. CDR3 coding DNA: TGTGCCAGCAGCCAAGAATGGGCGGGCCCTGGAAACACCATATATTTT.